The 9 T cell receptor beta chains in this list originate from one sample, sequenced in a study of shared clonotypes between healthy human individuals. Profiled with immunoSEQ multiplex PCR; TCRdb holds only in-frame clones, not every one. The table shows over a million clones, with around 98% occurring only once. Source material: naive CD4+ T cells sorted from blood. Described subset: CD45RA+ positively selected. The source of these receptors is a man aged 25-45 years in good health.

This clone was picked up one time. The chain joins TRBV2 to TRBJ2-1, with 9 bases aligning to TRBD1. The CDR3 contains 14 residues. Trimming cost V 8 bases and J 8 bases; bases outside gene matches: 10. Germline lookup yields CDR1 SNHLY and CDR2 FYNNEI. The CDR3 loop is CASWMGQGMYEQFF. CDR3 nucleotide sequence: TGTGCCAGCTGGATGGGACAGGGTATGTATGAGCAGTTCTTC.

The V call is TRBV29-1, the J call TRBJ2-3, with D unclear. The CDR3 has 10 residues. Trimming took off 7 bases at V and 4 bases at J, with 6 bases between the two ends. CDR1 and CDR2 from the germline V gene are SQVTM and ANQGSEA. The CDR3 region has the DNA TGCAGCGGTAGGGCAGATACGCAGTATTTT. It codes for CSGRADTQYF.

This chain joins TRBV27 and TRBJ1-5, with a tentative D call TRBD1 (5 bases). The V end lost 6 bases, the J end lost 3 bases, and 15 bases lay between the germline ends. Germline V lookup: CDR1 MNHEY, CDR2 SMNVEV (reference sequence). This CDR3 comprises 15 residues. CDR3 sequence: CASRPPGGLNQPQHF. CDR3 DNA sequence: TGTGCCAGCAGGCCCCCCGGGGGACTCAATCAGCCCCAGCATTTT.

CDR3 coding DNA: TGTGCCAGCTCACCTGGGCGGGAGGGCGACGAGCAGTACTTC. Translated, it gives CASSPGREGDEQYF. The V and J genes are TRBV18 and TRBJ2-7, with 9 bases that match TRBD2. Germline loops: CDR1 KGHSH, CDR2 LQKENI. V was clipped by 3 bases and J by 5 bases; unmatched bases: 5. The CDR3 spans 14 residues.

V gene TRBV28 combines with J gene TRBJ1-4; D gene uncertain. The CDR3 totals 15 residues. The V end lost 6 bases, the J end lost 1 base, and 12 bases lay between the germline ends. From germline, CDR1 is MDHEN and CDR2 SYDVKM. The CDR3 coding sequence is TGTGCCAGCAGCTCCCATGGGCGAACTAATGAAAAACTGTTTTTT. Translated, it gives CASSSHGRTNEKLFF.

V is TRBV19 and J is TRBJ2-7; D uncertain. Trimming removed 4 bases at V and 3 bases at J, with 10 bases between. Germline V gene lookup returns CDR1 LNHDA and CDR2 SQIVND (reference sequence). The CDR3 has 13 residues. The CDR3 protein is CASSTQANYEQYF. The CDR3 DNA reads TGTGCCAGTAGTACGCAGGCAAACTACGAGCAGTACTTC.

Of note for this clone: Other nucleotide sequences from this sample produce the same CDR3. The rearrangement joins TRBV5-4 to TRBJ2-7, with 11 positions matching TRBD2. The V and J ends lost 3 bases and 0 bases, in that order; junction bases with no gene match: 2. This CDR3 is 15 amino acids long. Germline loops: CDR1 SGHNT, CDR2 YYREEE (reference sequence). This chain's CDR3 is CASSSGLAGSYEQYF. CDR3 DNA sequence: TGTGCCAGCAGCTCTGGACTAGCGGGCTCCTACGAGCAGTACTTC.

In DNA form, the CDR3 reads TGTGCCAGCAGCTTAGAATGGCTTACCAGCAATGAGCAGTTCTTC. Translation gives CASSLEWLTSNEQFF. This chain uses TRBV11-2 with TRBJ2-1; D ambiguous. V dropped 0 bases and J dropped 6 bases, with 12 bases sitting between them. This CDR3 comprises 15 residues. Per germline, CDR1 SGHAT and CDR2 FQNNGV.

The rearrangement links TRBV30 to TRBJ1-2; D unresolved. The CDR3 contains 14 residues. V lost 2 bases to trimming and J lost 3 bases, with 13 bases between them. Germline assignment: CDR1 GTSNPN and CDR2 SVGIG (reference sequence). CDR3 nucleotides: TGTGCCTGGAGTCGGCGCGGGTCTTACTATGGCTACACCTTC. This sequence encodes CAWSRRGSYYGYTF. Based on the CDR3 plus reference TRBV30 and TRBJ1-2, the full variable domain is SQTIHQWPATLVQPVGSPLSLECTVEGTSNPNLYWYRQAAGRGLQLLFYSVGIGQISSEVPQNLSASRPQDRQFILSSKKLLLSDSGFYLCAWSRRGSYYGYTFGSGTRLTVV.